The clone carrying this TCR beta chain was found a few times. The antigen remains unidentified. V was clipped by 4 bases and J by 0 bases; unmatched bases: 5. Germline V gene data show CDR1 as ENHRY and CDR2 as SYGVKD. The CDR3 covers 17 residues. The sample is drawn from a study of T-cell memory formation after mild COVID-19. Study-level findings and limits: Later expanders leaned toward CD4+, whereas clones contracting from day 15 to 85 were balanced CD4/CD8.

Constant-segment-primed 5'RACE gave TCR alpha and TCR beta cDNA libraries with sample barcodes and UMIs. TCRdb re-derived calls from the 5' RACE reads in MiXCR, one entry per CDR3 protein. Of 300,000 to 350,000 distinct CDR3 sequences listed, more than 13% are singletons. This chain joins TRBV10-3 and TRBJ2-2; TRBD2 matches at 10 bases. This TCR came from a man younger than 30 who had mild COVID-19 (a few samples of this study predate the infection). Cell type and time point are not known. The sample was PBMCs or a T cell subset sorted from them (not recorded which). The CDR3 sequence is CAISGPAGGTNTGELFF. DNA for the CDR3: TGTGCCATCAGTGGACCAGCGGGGGGGACGAACACCGGGGAGCTGTTTTTT.